These 11 T cell receptor beta chains were all obtained from the same sample, sequenced in a study of shared clonotypes between healthy human individuals. Using immunoSEQ multiplex PCR, the repertoire was profiled, and TCRdb retains in-frame clones only, with some absent. Of 2 million to 2.5 million clones in the sample, about 94% were seen once. Material for sequencing was naive CD4+ T cells sorted from blood. Specified subset: CD45RA+ positively selected. The receptors here all came from a man aged 18 to 30 in good health.

In this sample, this clone turned up once. V and J are TRBV9 and TRBJ2-3, with D perhaps TRBD2 (5 bases). V lost 3 bases, J lost 4 bases, and 18 bases lay in between. Germline V gene sequence: CDR1 SGDLS, CDR2 YYNGEE. The CDR3 extends over 16 amino acids. The CDR3 bases are TGTGCCAGCAGCGCACTAGTTTGGCCCTCGGCAGATACGCAGTATTTT. Protein sequence: CASSALVWPSADTQYF.

The chain carries TRBV11-2 and TRBJ2-1; 9 nucleotides agree with TRBD2. Trimming cost V 0 bases and J 7 bases; bases outside gene matches: 16. CDR1 SGHAT and CDR2 FQNNGV come from the germline V gene. CDR3 length: 19 amino acids. The CDR3 sequence: CASSLERVGGGAILNEQFF. The CDR3 DNA reads as TGTGCCAGCAGCTTAGAAAGAGTAGGCGGGGGGGCCATCTTAAATGAGCAGTTCTTC.

The genes are TRBV7-3 and TRBJ1-3, with D perhaps TRBD1 (6 bases). The V gene lost 5 bases and the J gene lost 7 bases, with 15 bases spanning the gap. This CDR3 spans 14 amino acids. Per the germline V gene, CDR1 is SGHTA and CDR2 is FQGTGA. DNA for the CDR3: TGTGCCAGCAGCGCAACAGGGACGGCGAACACCATATATTTT. Its translation is CASSATGTANTIYF.

This clone was found a few times. The chain links TRBV4-1 to TRBJ1-6; no firm D call. Trimming took 1 base from V and 7 from J, leaving 14 bases between them. Germline V gene sequence: CDR1 MGHRA, CDR2 YSYEKL. CDR3 length equals 16 residues. The CDR3, as DNA: TGCGCCAGCAGCCAAGCAGGAGAGACCCTAAATTCACCCCTCCACTTT. Its protein is CASSQAGETLNSPLHF.

The gene calls are TRBV30 and TRBJ2-5; D is perhaps TRBD1 or TRBD2 (5 bases each). CDR3 length: 14 amino acids. V shed 7 bases and J shed 9 bases, with 24 bases lying between them. Germline CDR1 GTSNPN, CDR2 SVGIG (reference sequence). CDR3 bases: TGTGCCTACAAGCTCACTCAGGGAGCCGTGGCCCAGTACTTC. Its translation: CAYKLTQGAVAQYF.

CDR3 DNA sequence: TGTGCCAGCAGGCAAACCGGGGGGACAGGCTATGGCTACACCTTC. It encodes CASRQTGGTGYGYTF. V usage is TRBV11-2 and J usage is TRBJ1-2; TRBD1 matches 8 bases. The CDR3 is 15 residues long. V lost 6 bases and J lost 4; bases outside the gene matches: 10. The V gene's germline CDR1 is SGHAT and CDR2 FQNNGV.

The gene calls are TRBV5-1 and TRBJ2-3; maybe TRBD1 (5 bases). Looked up from germline, CDR1 is SGHRS and CDR2 is YFSETQ. This CDR3 spans 15 amino acids. V dropped 2 bases and J dropped 4 bases, with 14 bases sitting between them. CDR3 residues: CASSLAGLNADTQYF. CDR3 nucleotides: TGCGCCAGCAGCTTAGCAGGGTTGAATGCAGATACGCAGTATTTT. Looking up the rest from reference TRBV5-1 and TRBJ2-3 gives the full variable domain: KAGVTQTPRYLIKTRGQQVTLSCSPISGHRSVSWYQQTPGQGLQFLFEYFSETQRNKGNFPGRFSGRQFSNSRSEMNVSTLELGDSALYLCASSLAGLNADTQYFGPGTRLTVL.

This clone occurred once. The rearrangement uses TRBV10-3 and TRBJ1-6; a weak D match, TRBD1 (6 bases). The CDR3 length is 14 residues. Trimming shortened V by 8 bases and J by 4 bases, and 12 bases separated the two germline ends. The germline gives CDR1 ENHRY, CDR2 SYGVKD. The CDR3 DNA reads TGTGCCATCCGGCCAGGGGATTATAATTCACCCCTCCACTTT. Translating it yields CAIRPGDYNSPLHF.

This chain links TRBV6-1 with TRBJ1-1, with 10 positions matching TRBD1. This CDR3 has 11 amino acids. The germline V gene encodes CDR1 MNHNS and CDR2 SASEGT. The trim removed 6 bases at V and 10 bases at J, leaving 2 bases unmatched. CDR3 coding DNA: TGTGCCAGCAGGACAGGGGGCATAGCTTTCTTT. It codes for CASRTGGIAFF.

The V and J genes are TRBV7-9 and TRBJ2-7, with TRBD2 matching 7 bases. Germline V gene lookup returns CDR1 SEHNR and CDR2 FQNEAQ (reference sequence). The CDR3 contains 17 residues. After removal of 0 bases from V and 6 bases from J, the junction contained 14 bases not matched to a gene. CDR3: CASSLAKERDHYGEQYF. The CDR3 DNA reads TGTGCCAGCAGCTTAGCGAAAGAGCGGGACCACTACGGCGAGCAGTACTTC.

V usage is TRBV15 and J usage is TRBJ1-5; D may be TRBD1 (5 bases). Trimming left V 6 bases short and J 0 bases short, with 12 bases between. Germline CDR1 reads LNHNV; CDR2 reads YYDKDF (reference sequence). The CDR3 extends over 15 amino acids. CDR3 amino acids: CATRKGRYSNQPQHF. The CDR3 nucleotides read TGTGCCACCAGGAAGGGACGGTATAGCAATCAGCCCCAGCATTTT.